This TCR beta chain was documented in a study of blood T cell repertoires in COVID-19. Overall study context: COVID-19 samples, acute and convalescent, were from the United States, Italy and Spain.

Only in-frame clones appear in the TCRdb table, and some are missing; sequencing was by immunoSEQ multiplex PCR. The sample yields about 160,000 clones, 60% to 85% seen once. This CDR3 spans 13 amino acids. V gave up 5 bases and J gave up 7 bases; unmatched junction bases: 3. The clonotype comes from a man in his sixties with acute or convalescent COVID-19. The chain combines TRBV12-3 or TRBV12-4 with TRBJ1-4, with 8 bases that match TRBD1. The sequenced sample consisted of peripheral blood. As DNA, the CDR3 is TGTGCCAGCAGTGACAGGGGTTTTGAAAAACTGTTTTTT. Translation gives CASSDRGFEKLFF.